This T cell receptor beta chain was sequenced during a study of blood T cells in healthy people across ages. Germline assignment: CDR1 MNHEY and CDR2 SMNVEV (reference sequence). The V end was cut by 7 bases, the J end by 3 bases, with 15 bases between. The CDR3 is 14 amino acids. Overall study findings and caveats: Higher diversity, along with more naive CD4+ cells, distinguished long-lived donors from aged donors.

With a J-beta primer mix and a sample-barcoded 5' primer, a second PCR ran roughly 6 to 11 cycles. From the 5' RACE reads, TCRdb called clonotypes with MiXCR, one entry per CDR3 protein. The sample lists 1.5 million to 2 million distinct CDR3 sequences; under 30% were seen once. Ranging in age from about 6 to 90, the donors were healthy Caucasian individuals from Russia. This clonotype was recorded many times. The target antigen is unknown. Sequenced: blood. The clonotype was recovered from a woman aged 25 to 39 in good health. The J gene is TRBJ1-2, the V gene TRBV27; perhaps TRBD1 as D (5 bases). In nucleotides, the CDR3 is TGTGCCAGCACCACCGCGGGGGGAGACTATGGCTACACCTTC. It translates to CASTTAGGDYGYTF.